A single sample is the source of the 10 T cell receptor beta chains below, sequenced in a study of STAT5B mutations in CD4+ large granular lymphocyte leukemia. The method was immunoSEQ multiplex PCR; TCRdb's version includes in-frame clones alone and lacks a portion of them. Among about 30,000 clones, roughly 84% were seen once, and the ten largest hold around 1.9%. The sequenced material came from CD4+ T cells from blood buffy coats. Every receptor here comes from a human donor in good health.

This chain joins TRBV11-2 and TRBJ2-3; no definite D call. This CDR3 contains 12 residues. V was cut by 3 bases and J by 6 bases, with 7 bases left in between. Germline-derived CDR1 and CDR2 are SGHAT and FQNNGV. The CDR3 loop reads CASSFGPDTQYF. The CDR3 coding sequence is TGTGCCAGCAGCTTTGGGCCCGATACGCAGTATTTT.

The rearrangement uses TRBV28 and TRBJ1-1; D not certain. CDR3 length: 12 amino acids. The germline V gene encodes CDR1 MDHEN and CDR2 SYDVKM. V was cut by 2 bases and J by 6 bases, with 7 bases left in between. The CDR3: CASSLGFPEAFF. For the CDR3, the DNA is TGTGCCAGCAGTTTAGGGTTCCCTGAAGCTTTCTTT.

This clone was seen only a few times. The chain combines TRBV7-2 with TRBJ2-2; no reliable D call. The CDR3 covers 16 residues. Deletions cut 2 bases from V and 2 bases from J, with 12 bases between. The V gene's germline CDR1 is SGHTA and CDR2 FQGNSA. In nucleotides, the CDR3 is TGTGCCAGCAGCTTACTCTCGACACTAAACACCGGGGAGCTGTTTTTT. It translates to CASSLLSTLNTGELFF.

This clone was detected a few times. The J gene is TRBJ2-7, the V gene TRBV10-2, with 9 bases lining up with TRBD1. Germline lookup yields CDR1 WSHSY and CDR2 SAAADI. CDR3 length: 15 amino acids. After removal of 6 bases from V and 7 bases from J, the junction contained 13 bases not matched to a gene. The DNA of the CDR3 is TGCGCCAGCAGGGAAAACAGGGGGCGGATGGAAGAGCAGTACTTC. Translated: CASRENRGRMEEQYF.

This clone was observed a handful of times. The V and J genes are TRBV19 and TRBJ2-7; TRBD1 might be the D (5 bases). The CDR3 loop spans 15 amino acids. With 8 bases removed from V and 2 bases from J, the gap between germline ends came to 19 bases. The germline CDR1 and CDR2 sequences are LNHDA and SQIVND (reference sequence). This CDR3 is CASGWGGAPTYEQYF. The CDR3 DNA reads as TGTGCCAGTGGGTGGGGTGGGGCTCCAACCTACGAGCAGTACTTC.

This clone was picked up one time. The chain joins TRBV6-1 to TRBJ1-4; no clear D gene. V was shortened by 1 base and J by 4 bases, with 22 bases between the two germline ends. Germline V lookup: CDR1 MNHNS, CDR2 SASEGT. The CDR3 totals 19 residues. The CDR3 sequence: CASSEESRARLASNEKLFF. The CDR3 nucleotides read TGTGCCAGCAGTGAAGAATCCCGGGCCCGCTTGGCGAGTAATGAAAAACTGTTTTTT.

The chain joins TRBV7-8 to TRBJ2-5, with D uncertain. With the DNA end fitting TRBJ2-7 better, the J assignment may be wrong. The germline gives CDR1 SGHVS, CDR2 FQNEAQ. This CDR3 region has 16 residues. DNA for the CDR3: TGTGCCAGCAGCTTAGGTGCAGTCACTAAATCCTACGAGCAGTACTTC. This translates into CASSLGAVTKSYEQYF.

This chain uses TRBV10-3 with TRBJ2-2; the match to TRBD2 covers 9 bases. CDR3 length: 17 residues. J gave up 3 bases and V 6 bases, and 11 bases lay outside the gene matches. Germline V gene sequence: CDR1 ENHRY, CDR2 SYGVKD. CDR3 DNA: TGTGCCATCAGGCGGCGGGGGGGATTTGGGGACACCGGGGAGCTGTTTTTT. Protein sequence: CAIRRRGGFGDTGELFF.

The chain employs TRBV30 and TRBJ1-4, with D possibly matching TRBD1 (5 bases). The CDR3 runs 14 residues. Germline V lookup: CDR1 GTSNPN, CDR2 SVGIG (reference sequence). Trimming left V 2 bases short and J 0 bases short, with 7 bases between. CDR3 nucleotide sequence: TGTGCCTGGAGTCCCAGGGCAACTAATGAAAAACTGTTTTTT. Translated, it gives CAWSPRATNEKLFF.

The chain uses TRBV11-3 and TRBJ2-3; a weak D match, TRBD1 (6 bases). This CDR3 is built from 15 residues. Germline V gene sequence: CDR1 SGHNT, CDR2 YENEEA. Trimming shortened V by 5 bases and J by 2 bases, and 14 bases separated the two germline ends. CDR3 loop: CASSLDRSPTDTQYF. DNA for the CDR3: TGTGCCAGCAGCCTCGACAGGTCCCCCACAGATACGCAGTATTTT. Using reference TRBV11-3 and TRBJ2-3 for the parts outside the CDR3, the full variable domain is EAGVVQSPRYKIIEKKQPVAFWCNPISGHNTLYWYLQNLGQGPELLIRYENEEAVDDSQLPKDRFSAERLKGVDSTLKIQPAELGDSAVYLCASSLDRSPTDTQYFGPGTRLTVL.